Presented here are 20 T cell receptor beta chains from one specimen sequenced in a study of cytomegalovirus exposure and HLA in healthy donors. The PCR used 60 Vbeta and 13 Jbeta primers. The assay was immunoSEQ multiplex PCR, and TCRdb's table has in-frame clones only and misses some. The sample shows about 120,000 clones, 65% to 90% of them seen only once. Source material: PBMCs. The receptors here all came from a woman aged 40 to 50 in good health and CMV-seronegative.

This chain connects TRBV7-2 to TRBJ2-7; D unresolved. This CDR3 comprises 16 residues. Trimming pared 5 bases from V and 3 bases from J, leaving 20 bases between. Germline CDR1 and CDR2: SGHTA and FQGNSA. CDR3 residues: CASSQRHPNVVYEQYF. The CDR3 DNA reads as TGTGCCAGCAGCCAAAGACACCCCAACGTGGTCTACGAGCAGTACTTC.

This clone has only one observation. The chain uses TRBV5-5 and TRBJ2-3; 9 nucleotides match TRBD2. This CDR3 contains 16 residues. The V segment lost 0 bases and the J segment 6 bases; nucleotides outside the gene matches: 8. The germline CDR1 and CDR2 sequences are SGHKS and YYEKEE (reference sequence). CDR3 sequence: CASSLGAGGPRDTQYF. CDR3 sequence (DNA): TGTGCCAGCAGCTTGGGGGCGGGAGGGCCTCGTGATACGCAGTATTTT.

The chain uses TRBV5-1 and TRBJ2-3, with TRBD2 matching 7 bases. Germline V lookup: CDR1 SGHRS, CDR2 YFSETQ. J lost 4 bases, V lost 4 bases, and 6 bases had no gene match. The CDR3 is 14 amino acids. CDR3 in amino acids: CASSPGLGPDTQYF. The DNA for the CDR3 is TGCGCCAGCAGCCCTGGACTAGGACCAGATACGCAGTATTTT.

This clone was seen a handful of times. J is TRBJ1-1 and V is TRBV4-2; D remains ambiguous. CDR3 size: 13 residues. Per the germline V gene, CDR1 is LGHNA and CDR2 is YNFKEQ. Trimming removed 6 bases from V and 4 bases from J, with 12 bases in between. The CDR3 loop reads CASRRSESTEAFF. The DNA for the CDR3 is TGTGCCAGCAGGCGCTCCGAATCCACTGAAGCTTTCTTT.

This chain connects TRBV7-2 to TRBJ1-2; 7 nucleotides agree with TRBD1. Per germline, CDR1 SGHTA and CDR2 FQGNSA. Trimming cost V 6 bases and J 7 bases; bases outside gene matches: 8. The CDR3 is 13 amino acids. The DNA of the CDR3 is TGTGCCAGCAGAACATCACCAGGGGGTGGCTACACCTTC. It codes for CASRTSPGGGYTF.

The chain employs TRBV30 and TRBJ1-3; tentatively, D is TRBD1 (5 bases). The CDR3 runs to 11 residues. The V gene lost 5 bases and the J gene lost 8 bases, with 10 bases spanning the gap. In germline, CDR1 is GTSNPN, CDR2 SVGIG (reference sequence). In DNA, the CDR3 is TGTGCCTGGGGCACAGGTGACACCATATATTTT. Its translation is CAWGTGDTIYF.

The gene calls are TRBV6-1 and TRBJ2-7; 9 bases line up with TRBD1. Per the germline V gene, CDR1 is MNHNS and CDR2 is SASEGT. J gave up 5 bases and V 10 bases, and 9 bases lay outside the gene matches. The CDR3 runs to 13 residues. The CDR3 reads CAIETGTGHEQYF. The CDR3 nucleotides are TGTGCCATCGAGACTGGGACAGGGCACGAGCAGTACTTC.

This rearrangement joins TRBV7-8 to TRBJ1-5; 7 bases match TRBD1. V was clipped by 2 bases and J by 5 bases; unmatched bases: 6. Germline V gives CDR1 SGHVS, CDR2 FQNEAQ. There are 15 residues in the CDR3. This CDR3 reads CASSLLQGKDQPQHF. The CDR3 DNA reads TGTGCCAGCAGCTTATTACAGGGGAAGGATCAGCCCCAGCATTTT.

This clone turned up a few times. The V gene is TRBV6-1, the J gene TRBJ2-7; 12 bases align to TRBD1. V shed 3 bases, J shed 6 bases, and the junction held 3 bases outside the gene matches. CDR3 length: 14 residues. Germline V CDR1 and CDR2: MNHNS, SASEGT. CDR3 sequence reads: CASSEGTGGREQYF. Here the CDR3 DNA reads TGTGCCAGCAGTGAGGGGACAGGGGGCCGCGAGCAGTACTTC.

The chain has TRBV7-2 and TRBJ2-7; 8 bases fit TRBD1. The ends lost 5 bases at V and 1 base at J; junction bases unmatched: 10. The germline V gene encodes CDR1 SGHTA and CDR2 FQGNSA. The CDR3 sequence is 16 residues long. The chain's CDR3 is CASSAGGGTGSYEQYF. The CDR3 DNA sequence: TGTGCCAGCAGCGCCGGTGGGGGGACAGGTTCCTACGAGCAGTACTTC.

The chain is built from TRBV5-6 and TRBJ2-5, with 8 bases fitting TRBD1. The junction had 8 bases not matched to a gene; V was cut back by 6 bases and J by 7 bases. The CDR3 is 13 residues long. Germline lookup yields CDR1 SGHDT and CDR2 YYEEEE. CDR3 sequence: CASKPDRVGTQYF. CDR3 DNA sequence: TGTGCCAGCAAACCGGACAGGGTGGGGACCCAGTACTTC.

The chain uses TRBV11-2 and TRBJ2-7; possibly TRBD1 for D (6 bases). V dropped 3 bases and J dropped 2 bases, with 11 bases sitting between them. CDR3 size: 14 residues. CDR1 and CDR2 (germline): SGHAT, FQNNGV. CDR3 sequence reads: CASSFPGVTYEQYF. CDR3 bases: TGTGCCAGCAGCTTTCCAGGGGTCACCTACGAGCAGTACTTC. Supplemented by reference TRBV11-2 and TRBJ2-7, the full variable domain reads EAGVAQSPRYKIIEKRQSVAFWCNPISGHATLYWYQQILGQGPKLLIQFQNNGVVDDSQLPKDRFSAERLKGVDSTLKIQPAKLEDSAVYLCASSFPGVTYEQYFGPGTRLTVT.

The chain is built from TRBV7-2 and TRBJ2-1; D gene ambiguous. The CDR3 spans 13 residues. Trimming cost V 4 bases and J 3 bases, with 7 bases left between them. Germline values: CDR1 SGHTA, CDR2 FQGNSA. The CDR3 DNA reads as TGTGCCAGCAGCTATGTCAACTACAATGAGCAGTTCTTC. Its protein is CASSYVNYNEQFF.

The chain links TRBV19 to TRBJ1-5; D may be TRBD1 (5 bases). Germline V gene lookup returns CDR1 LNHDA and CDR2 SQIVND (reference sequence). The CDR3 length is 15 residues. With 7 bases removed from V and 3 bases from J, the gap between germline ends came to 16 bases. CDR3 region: CASTLSGLNNQPQHF. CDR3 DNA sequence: TGTGCCAGTACTCTTTCGGGACTGAACAATCAGCCCCAGCATTTT.

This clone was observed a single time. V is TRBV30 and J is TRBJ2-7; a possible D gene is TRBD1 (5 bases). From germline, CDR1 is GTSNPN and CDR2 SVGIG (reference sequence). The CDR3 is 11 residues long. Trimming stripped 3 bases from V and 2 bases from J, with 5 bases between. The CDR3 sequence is CAWRTAYEQYF. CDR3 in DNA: TGTGCCTGGAGGACAGCCTACGAGCAGTACTTC. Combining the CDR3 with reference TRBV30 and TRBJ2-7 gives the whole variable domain SQTIHQWPATLVQPVGSPLSLECTVEGTSNPNLYWYRQAAGRGLQLLFYSVGIGQISSEVPQNLSASRPQDRQFILSSKKLLLSDSGFYLCAWRTAYEQYFGPGTRLTVT.

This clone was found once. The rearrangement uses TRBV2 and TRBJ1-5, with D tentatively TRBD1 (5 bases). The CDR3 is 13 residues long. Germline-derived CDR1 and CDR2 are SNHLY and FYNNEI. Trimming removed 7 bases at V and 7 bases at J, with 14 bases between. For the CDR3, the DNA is TGTGCCAGCACCGGAACCAGGGCCCAGCCCCAGCATTTT. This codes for CASTGTRAQPQHF.

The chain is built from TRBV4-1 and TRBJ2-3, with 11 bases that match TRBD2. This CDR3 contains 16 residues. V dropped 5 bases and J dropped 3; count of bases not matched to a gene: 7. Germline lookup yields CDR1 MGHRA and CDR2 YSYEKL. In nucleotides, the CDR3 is TGCGCCAGCAGCTCACTTGGGACTAGCGGAACAGATACGCAGTATTTT. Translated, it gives CASSSLGTSGTDTQYF.

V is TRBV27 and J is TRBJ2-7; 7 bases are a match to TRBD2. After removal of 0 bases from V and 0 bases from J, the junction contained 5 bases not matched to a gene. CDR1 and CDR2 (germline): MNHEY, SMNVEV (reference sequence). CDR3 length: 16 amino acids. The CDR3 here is CASSLSSGGSSYEQYF. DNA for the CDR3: TGTGCCAGCAGTTTATCCTCCGGCGGGAGCTCCTACGAGCAGTACTTC.

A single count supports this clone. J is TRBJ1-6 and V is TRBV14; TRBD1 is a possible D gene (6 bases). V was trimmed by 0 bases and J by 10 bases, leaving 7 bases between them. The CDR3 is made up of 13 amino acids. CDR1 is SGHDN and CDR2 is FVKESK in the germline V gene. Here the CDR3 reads CASSQDTGSPLHF. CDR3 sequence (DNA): TGTGCCAGCAGCCAAGATACAGGGTCACCCCTCCACTTT.

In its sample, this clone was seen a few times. CDR3 nucleotides: TGTGCCAGCAGTATAACCCCAGGGGGAAATCAGCCCCAGCATTTT. This codes for CASSITPGGNQPQHF. The gene calls are TRBV6-1 and TRBJ1-5; 7 nucleotides line up with TRBD1. With V trimmed by 5 bases and J by 4 bases, 8 bases remained unmatched. The CDR3 contains 15 residues. The germline V gene has CDR1 MNHNS and CDR2 SASEGT.